This is a list of T cell receptor beta chains from one sample in a study of OX40 agonist ivuxolimab in advanced cancers. The assay was immunoSEQ multiplex PCR, and TCRdb's table has in-frame clones only and misses some. There are approximately 58,000 clones in the sample; 88% occur only once, and less than 0.85% lies in the top ten. The sample here was CD4+ or CD8+ T cells sorted from blood, taken in a trial of the OX40 agonist ivuxolimab. The receptor set was obtained from an adult with an advanced solid tumor such as melanoma, head and neck, liver or kidney cancer. Both conserved end residues are part of each CDR3. The order of the fields is D gene, J gene, V gene, clone size, CDR3 protein, CDR3 DNA. A D gene is named only where the DNA matches it firmly. Size tells how often a clone was seen (once, few, many) or the class of an expanded clone, and some rows leave it out.

NA TRBJ2-3 TRBV6-5 NA CASSPSGWGTDTQYF TGTGCCAGCAGCCCATCTGGGTGGGGCACAGATACGCAGTATTTT
NA TRBJ2-1 TRBV11-3 once CASSLFSGEGNEQFF TGTGCCAGCAGCTTATTTTCCGGGGAAGGGAATGAGCAGTTCTTC
TRBD1 TRBJ2-7 TRBV5-6 NA CASSPGTGAYEQYF TGTGCCAGCAGTCCCGGGACAGGGGCCTACGAGCAGTACTTC
NA TRBJ1-1 TRBV7-2 NA CASSLTEGTEAFF TGTGCCAGCAGCTTGACGGAGGGGACTGAAGCTTTCTTT
TRBD2 TRBJ2-1 TRBV7-2 NA CASSYSGSTYNEQFF TGTGCCAGCAGCTATAGCGGGAGTACCTACAATGAGCAGTTCTTC
NA TRBJ2-1 TRBV2 NA CASSTRKPYNEQFF TGTGCCAGTAGTACCCGAAAGCCCTACAATGAGCAGTTCTTC
TRBD2 TRBJ2-7 TRBV5-1 once CASGTSGSSYEQYF TGCGCCAGCGGTACTAGCGGGAGCTCCTACGAGCAGTACTTC
TRBD2 TRBJ2-1 TRBV5-1 NA CASSETSPQYNEQFF TGCGCCAGCAGCGAGACTAGCCCCCAGTACAATGAGCAGTTCTTC
NA TRBJ2-3 TRBV5-1 few CASSFFTAGSGEDTQYF TGCGCCAGCAGCTTCTTTACGGCAGGCTCAGGGGAGGATACGCAGTATTTT
TRBD1 TRBJ2-5 TRBV5-4 NA CASSSGGQGARETQYF TGTGCCAGCAGCTCAGGGGGACAGGGGGCGCGAGAGACCCAGTACTTC
NA TRBJ2-7 TRBV19 NA CASSILAGDEQYF TGTGCCAGTAGTATACTGGCAGGGGACGAGCAGTACTTC
TRBD1 TRBJ2-3 TRBV5-1 NA CASSAFRGDTQYF TGCGCCAGCAGCGCTTTCAGGGGGGATACGCAGTATTTT
TRBD1 TRBJ2-1 TRBV11-2 NA CASSLGTGVEGDEQFF TGTGCCAGCAGCTTAGGGACAGGCGTCGAAGGAGATGAGCAGTTCTTC
NA TRBJ2-3 TRBV5-1 NA CASSRTDTQYF TGCGCCAGCAGCCGTACAGATACGCAGTATTTT
NA TRBJ2-7 TRBV7-2 few CASSYTNYEQYF TGTGCCAGCAGCTACACTAACTACGAGCAGTACTTC
NA TRBJ2-3 TRBV19 once CASSPRNPNTDTQYF TGTGCCAGTAGTCCCCGAAACCCTAACACAGATACGCAGTATTTT
NA TRBJ1-2 TRBV5-4 NA CASSLEAAAYGYTF TGTGCCAGCAGCTTGGAGGCAGCCGCCTATGGCTACACCTTC
NA TRBJ2-5 TRBV7-8 NA CASVYFTSRTQYF TGTGCCAGCGTGTATTTTACGTCGAGGACCCAGTACTTC
NA TRBJ1-5 TRBV5-1 NA CASSYGGNQPQHF TGCGCCAGCAGCTACGGGGGGAATCAGCCCCAGCATTTT
NA TRBJ2-5 TRBV19 NA CASSNKLNQETQYF TGTGCCAGTAGTAATAAACTAAACCAAGAGACCCAGTACTTC
NA TRBJ2-7 TRBV18 NA CASSPLQGGYEQYF TGTGCCAGCTCACCACTACAGGGTGGTTACGAGCAGTACTTC
NA TRBJ1-1 TRBV4-2 NA CASSTEERKNTEAFF TGTGCCAGCAGCACAGAGGAACGGAAGAACACTGAAGCTTTCTTT
TRBD2 TRBJ2-3 TRBV6-5 once CASSKLSGDLHTQYF TGTGCCAGCTCAAAACTTAGCGGGGACCTCCATACGCAGTATTTT
TRBD2 TRBJ2-1 TRBV19 NA CASSTYGTSGYNEQFF TGTGCCAGTAGTACCTATGGGACTAGCGGGTACAATGAGCAGTTCTTC
NA TRBJ2-2 TRBV30 NA CAWRRGIGELFF TGTGCCTGGAGGAGGGGGATCGGGGAGCTGTTTTTT
TRBD2 TRBJ2-1 TRBV4-3 NA CASSPLGAGGPYEQFF TGCGCCAGCAGCCCCCTCGGGGCGGGAGGGCCCTATGAGCAGTTCTTC
NA TRBJ2-5 TRBV27 NA CASSIIGETQYF TGTGCCAGCAGTATTATTGGAGAGACCCAGTACTTC
NA TRBJ2-7 TRBV6-1 NA CASSGVMGSTSYEQYF TGTGCCAGCAGTGGGGTGATGGGGTCTACGAGCTACGAGCAGTACTTC
NA TRBJ2-1 TRBV20-1 NA CSGSAHNEQFF TGCAGTGGTAGCGCGCACAATGAGCAGTTCTTC
TRBD2 TRBJ2-7 TRBV5-6 NA CASSLAPSGSTYEQYF TGTGCCAGCAGCTTGGCTCCCAGCGGGAGTACCTACGAGCAGTACTTC
NA TRBJ2-1 TRBV28 NA CASSRAENEQFF TGTGCCAGCAGTCGTGCAGAGAATGAGCAGTTCTTC
TRBD1 TRBJ1-1 TRBV4-2 NA CASSQGQGRTEAFF TGTGCCAGCAGCCAAGGACAGGGGCGCACTGAAGCTTTCTTT
TRBD2 TRBJ2-1 TRBV6-1 once CASSITSGAYNEQFF TGTGCCAGCAGTATTACTAGCGGGGCGTACAATGAGCAGTTCTTC
TRBD1 TRBJ2-2 TRBV7-9 NA CASSDRQGAVGELFF TGTGCCAGCAGCGACAGACAGGGGGCTGTCGGGGAGCTGTTTTTT
NA TRBJ1-2 TRBV5-1 NA CASSLDGEFGYTF TGCGCCAGCAGCTTGGACGGGGAATTTGGCTACACCTTC
TRBD2 TRBJ2-2 TRBV7-2 NA CASSLVGTSRGELFF TGTGCCAGCAGCTTAGTTGGGACTAGTCGTGGGGAGCTGTTTTTT
TRBD2 TRBJ2-3 TRBV5-1 NA CASSLAERTSGTDTQYF TGCGCCAGCAGCTTGGCCGAGAGGACTAGCGGCACAGATACGCAGTATTTT
NA TRBJ2-7 TRBV7-3 NA CASSLGVSSEQYF TGTGCCAGCAGCTTAGGGGTTTCCTCTGAGCAGTACTTC
TRBD1 TRBJ2-7 TRBV25-1 NA CASSRDRGAYEQYF TGTGCCAGCAGCCGGGACAGGGGGGCCTACGAGCAGTACTTC
NA TRBJ2-1 TRBV29-1 NA CSVTELNEQFF TGCAGCGTTACTGAACTCAATGAGCAGTTCTTC
NA TRBJ1-2 TRBV4-3 NA CASSQGQTGIGGYTF TGCGCCAGCAGCCAAGGGCAGACAGGAATCGGTGGCTACACCTTC
TRBD1 TRBJ2-2 TRBV5-1 once CASSRGTENTGELFF TGCGCCAGCAGCAGGGGGACAGAAAACACCGGGGAGCTGTTTTTT
NA TRBJ2-1 TRBV7-8 NA CASSLAQTPGEQFF TGTGCCAGCAGCTTAGCACAAACCCCGGGGGAGCAGTTCTTC
NA TRBJ2-7 TRBV30 NA CAWGRHGTYEQYF TGTGCCTGGGGGCGTCACGGTACCTACGAGCAGTACTTC
NA TRBJ2-1 TRBV18 NA CASSLTGDRYNEQFF TGTGCCAGCTCACTAACGGGGGACAGATACAATGAGCAGTTCTTC
TRBD2 TRBJ2-5 TRBV7-2 once CASSSTSGSSKETQYF TGTGCCAGCAGCTCGACTAGCGGGAGTTCTAAAGAGACCCAGTACTTC
NA TRBJ1-4 TRBV5-1 NA CASSWRGAGEKLFF TGCGCCAGCAGCTGGAGGGGGGCGGGTGAAAAACTGTTTTTT
NA TRBJ1-5 TRBV7-9 NA CASSLGEWSNQPQHF TGTGCCAGCAGCTTAGGAGAGTGGAGCAATCAGCCCCAGCATTTT
NA TRBJ2-5 TRBV27 NA CASSPTRVSETQYF TGTGCCAGCAGCCCAACCCGAGTTTCAGAGACCCAGTACTTC